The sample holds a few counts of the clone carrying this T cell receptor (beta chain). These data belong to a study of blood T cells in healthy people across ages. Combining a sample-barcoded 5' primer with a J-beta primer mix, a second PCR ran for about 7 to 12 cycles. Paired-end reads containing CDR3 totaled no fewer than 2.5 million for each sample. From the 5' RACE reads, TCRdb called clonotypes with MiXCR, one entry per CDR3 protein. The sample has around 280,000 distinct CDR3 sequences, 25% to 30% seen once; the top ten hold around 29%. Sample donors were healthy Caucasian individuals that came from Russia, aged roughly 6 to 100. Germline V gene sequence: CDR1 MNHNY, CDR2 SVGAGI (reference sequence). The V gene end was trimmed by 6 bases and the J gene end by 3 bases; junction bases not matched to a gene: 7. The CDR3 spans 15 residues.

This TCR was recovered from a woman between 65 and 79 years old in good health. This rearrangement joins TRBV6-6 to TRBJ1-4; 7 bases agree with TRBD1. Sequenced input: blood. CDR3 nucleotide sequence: TGTGCCAGCAGAGACAGGGATGTGGCTAATGAAAAACTGTTTTTT. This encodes CASRDRDVANEKLFF.